The TCR beta chain described here comes from a study of chemoradiotherapy in HPV16-positive cancers. Study observations and caveats: Functional assays defining HPV-specific T cells used only a couple of HPV16-positive patients.

Using immunoSEQ multiplex PCR, the repertoire was profiled, and TCRdb retains in-frame clones only, with some absent. The table records about 23,000 clones, approximately 90% of them present only once. CDR3 size: 14 residues. Germline V gene data show CDR1 as SGHTA and CDR2 as FQGNSA. Deletions cut 5 bases from V and 3 bases from J, with 12 bases between. Notes on this clone: Its specificity is not known.

Repeated repertoire sampling spanned the course of chemoradiotherapy. The chain carries TRBV7-2 and TRBJ2-3; TRBD2 is a possible D gene (5 bases). This specimen consisted of blood, obtained from a patient who underwent chemoradiotherapy. The source is a human donor with HPV-associated anogenital cancer. The CDR3 protein is CASSLGSGTDTQYF. CDR3 bases: TGTGCCAGCAGCCTTGGTTCGGGAACAGATACGCAGTATTTT.